This entry is about one T cell receptor beta chain. Its antigen is not known. This sample was included in a study of cytomegalovirus exposure and HLA in healthy donors. Study-wide results and caveats: Later on, analysis showed that most CMV-associated TCR beta chains appeared to be HLA-restricted. Most TCR beta V segments were productive about 90% or about 30% of the time in an earlier analysis. In a later analysis, specific HLA alleles were associated with 16,000 or so TCR beta sequences at a 0.05 false discovery rate.

Participants comprised healthy donors of bone marrow. The PCR contained 60 Vbeta and 13 Jbeta primers. Profiled with immunoSEQ multiplex PCR; TCRdb holds only in-frame clones, not every one. The table includes about 40,000 clones, about 80% detected once. CDR1 LNHNV and CDR2 YYDKDF come from the germline V gene (reference sequence). CDR3 size: 13 residues. Trimming left V 0 bases short and J 9 bases short, with 10 bases between. This clonotype was sampled from a woman younger than 30 in good health and CMV-seropositive. The chain recombines TRBV15 with TRBJ2-3; no firm D call. The sequenced material came from PBMCs. CDR3 nucleotides: TGTGCCACCAGCAGAGATCTGGCGGAAACGCAGTATTTT. Protein: CATSRDLAETQYF.